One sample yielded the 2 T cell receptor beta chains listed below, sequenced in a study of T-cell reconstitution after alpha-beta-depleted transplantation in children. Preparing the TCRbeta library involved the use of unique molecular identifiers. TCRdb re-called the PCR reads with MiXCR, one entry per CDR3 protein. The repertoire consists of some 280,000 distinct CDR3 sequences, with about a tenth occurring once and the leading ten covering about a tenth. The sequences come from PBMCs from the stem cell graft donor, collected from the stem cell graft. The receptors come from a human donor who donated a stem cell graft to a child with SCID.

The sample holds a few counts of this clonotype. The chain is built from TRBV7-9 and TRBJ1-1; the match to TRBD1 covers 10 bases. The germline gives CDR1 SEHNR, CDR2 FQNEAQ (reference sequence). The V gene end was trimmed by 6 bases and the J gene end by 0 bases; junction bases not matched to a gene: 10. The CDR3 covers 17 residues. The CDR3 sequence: CASSSGQGNPVNTEAFF. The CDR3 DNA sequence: TGTGCCAGCAGTTCGGGACAGGGGAATCCCGTGAACACTGAAGCTTTCTTT.

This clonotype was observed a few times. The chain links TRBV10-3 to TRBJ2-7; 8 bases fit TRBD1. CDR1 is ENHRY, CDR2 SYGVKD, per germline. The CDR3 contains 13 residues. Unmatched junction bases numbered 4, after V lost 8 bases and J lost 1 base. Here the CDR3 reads CAIAGTGSYEQYF. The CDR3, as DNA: TGTGCCATCGCCGGGACAGGATCCTACGAGCAGTACTTC.